The rows below give T cell receptor beta chains drawn from one sample of a study of blood T cell repertoires in COVID-19. TCRdb's copy holds only in-frame clones and misses some; the assay was immunoSEQ multiplex PCR. The data contain 150,000 to 200,000 clones, approximately 85% of them singletons. The sequenced sample was PBMCs or T cells enriched from blood (not recorded which). The receptors were gathered from a man aged 35-49 years who had recovered from COVID-19. Both conserved end residues are trimmed from each CDR3. The order of the fields is clone size, CDR3 length, V gene, J gene, CDR3 protein. Some rows mark clone size as missing; the rest say once, few, many or name a class of expanded clone.

>-|14|TRBV6-5|TRBJ2-4
ASSYLTGVAKNIQY
>-|13|TRBV19|TRBJ2-7
ASRVSGTDFYEQY
>-|14|TRBV19|TRBJ1-5
ASAPWTGATNQPQH
>-|11|TRBV4-1|TRBJ2-7
ASSQDRRYEQY
>-|14|TRBV5-4|TRBJ2-3
ASSAINRGPTDTQY
>few|16|TRBV5-1|TRBJ2-7
ASSLVTGLAGFRYEQY
>-|13|TRBV5-1|TRBJ2-5
ASSSTPKQQETQY
>-|14|TRBV19|TRBJ1-5
ASSIEGAKPDQPQH
>once|13|TRBV30|TRBJ2-3
AWSVTSGSGDTQY
>-|12|TRBV5-6|TRBJ1-4
ASSLRGNGEKLF
>-|12|TRBV28|TRBJ1-2
ASSPNYSNYGYT
>-|12|TRBV7-8|TRBJ1-2
ASSPAGVGAKDT
>-|15|TRBV4-1|TRBJ2-1
ASSHYASVSSYNEQF
>-|12|TRBV7-9|TRBJ1-3
ASSEGDRGNTIY
>-|15|TRBV19|TRBJ2-3
ASSIPTAGFSTDTQY
>-|12|TRBV7-2|TRBJ2-1
ASSMGLASNEQF
>-|14|TRBV9|TRBJ2-7
ASSVDWSGSVYEQY
>-|12|TRBV7-9|TRBJ1-1
ASSSGQGAAEAF
>-|12|TRBV3-1/TRBV3-2|TRBJ1-6
ASSRGPPGAPLH
>-|13|TRBV5-6|TRBJ1-6
ASSLDRAYNSPLH
>-|10|TRBV6-5|TRBJ2-1
STGTVHNEQF
>-|15|TRBV28|TRBJ2-1
ASSPRRAGLSDNEQF
>-|8|TRBV2|TRBJ1-2
ATSYGGYT
>few|14|TRBV10-1|TRBJ2-1
ASSYIRDRGLKEQF
>few|12|TRBV27|TRBJ1-6
ASSFGGDNSPLH